There are many counts of the clone carrying this T cell receptor (beta chain). The record originates from a study of T cells in Graves' hyperthyroidism and ophthalmopathy. RNA transcripts provided the source from which TCR beta CDR3 regions were amplified. The HTBI primer set was used in a first-round RT-PCR of the TCR CDR3. From the multiplex PCR reads, TCRdb called clonotypes with MiXCR, one entry per CDR3 protein. The top ten hold 35% to 40% of the sample, which has 200,000 to 250,000 distinct CDR3 sequences, about 24% seen once. The CDR3 totals 11 residues. With 6 bases removed from V and 3 bases from J, the gap between germline ends came to 9 bases. Germline V gives CDR1 SQVTM, CDR2 ANQGSEA.

The clonotype was recovered from a woman aged 40 to 50 with Graves' ophthalmopathy. This chain uses TRBV29-1 with TRBJ2-7; D unclear. The source material was blood. The CDR3: CSVSMHYEQYF. In DNA form, the CDR3 reads TGCAGCGTATCGATGCACTACGAGCAGTACTTC.